This T cell receptor (beta chain) derives from a study of T cell responses to AZD1222 COVID-19 vaccine. Looking at the study overall: Second-dose intervals near 4 or 12 weeks were combined.

With respect to this clone: Its antigen is not known.

The study, taken as a whole, reports: The study found vaccine-associated CD4 TCRs spanning spike, dominant at 160-218 and 743-854. The breadth and depth of Spike-specific TCRs increased once two AZD1222 doses had been given.

Using immunoSEQ multiplex PCR, the repertoire was profiled, and TCRdb retains in-frame clones only, with some absent. The table records nearly 110,000 clones, approximately 87% of them present only once. Germline V lookup: CDR1 SGHRS, CDR2 YFSETQ. V was cut by 4 bases and J by 5 bases, with 6 bases left in between. The CDR3 has 12 amino acids. The sequencing used peripheral blood, collected on day 0 of AZD1222 vaccination. The receptor was isolated from an adult in good health. The rearrangement links TRBV5-1 to TRBJ2-2, with D uncertain. CDR3 bases: TGCGCCAGCAGCGGTCGGACCGGGGAGCTGTTTTTT. Amino acid sequence: CASSGRTGELFF. The full variable domain, with the rest looked up from reference TRBV5-1 and TRBJ2-2, is KAGVTQTPRYLIKTRGQQVTLSCSPISGHRSVSWYQQTPGQGLQFLFEYFSETQRNKGNFPGRFSGRQFSNSRSEMNVSTLELGDSALYLCASSGRTGELFFGEGSRLTVL.